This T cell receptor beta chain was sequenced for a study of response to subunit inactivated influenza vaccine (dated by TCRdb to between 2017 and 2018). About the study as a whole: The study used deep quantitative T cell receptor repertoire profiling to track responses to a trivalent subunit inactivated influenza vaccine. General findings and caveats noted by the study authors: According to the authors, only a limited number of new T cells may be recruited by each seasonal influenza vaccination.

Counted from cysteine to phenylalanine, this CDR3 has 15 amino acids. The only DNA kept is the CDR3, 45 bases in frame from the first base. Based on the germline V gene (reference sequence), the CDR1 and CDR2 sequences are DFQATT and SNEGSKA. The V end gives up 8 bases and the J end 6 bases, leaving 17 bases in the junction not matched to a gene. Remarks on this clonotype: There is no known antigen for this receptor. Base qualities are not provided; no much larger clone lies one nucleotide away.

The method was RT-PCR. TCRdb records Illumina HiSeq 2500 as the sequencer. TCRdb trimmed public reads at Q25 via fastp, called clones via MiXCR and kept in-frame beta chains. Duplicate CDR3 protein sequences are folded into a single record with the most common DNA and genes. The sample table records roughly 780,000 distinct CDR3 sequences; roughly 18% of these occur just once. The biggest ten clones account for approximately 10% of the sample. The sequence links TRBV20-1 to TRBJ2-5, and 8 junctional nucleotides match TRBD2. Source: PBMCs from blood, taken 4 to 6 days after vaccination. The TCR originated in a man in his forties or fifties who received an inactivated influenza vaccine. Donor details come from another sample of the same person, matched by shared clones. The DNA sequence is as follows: TGCAGTCCCCGGACTAGCACTATGAGACAGAAGACCCAGTACTTC. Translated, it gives CSPRTSTMRQKTQYF.